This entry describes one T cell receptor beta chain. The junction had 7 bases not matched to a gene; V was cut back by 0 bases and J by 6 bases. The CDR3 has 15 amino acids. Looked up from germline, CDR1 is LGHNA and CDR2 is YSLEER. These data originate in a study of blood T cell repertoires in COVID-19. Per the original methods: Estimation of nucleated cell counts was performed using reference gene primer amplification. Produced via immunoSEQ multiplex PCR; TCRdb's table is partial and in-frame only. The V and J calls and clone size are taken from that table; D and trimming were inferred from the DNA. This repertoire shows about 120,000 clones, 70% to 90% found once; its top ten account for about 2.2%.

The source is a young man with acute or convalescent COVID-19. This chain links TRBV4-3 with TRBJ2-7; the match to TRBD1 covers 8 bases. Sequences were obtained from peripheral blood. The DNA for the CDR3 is TGCGCCAGCAGCCAAGATCCAGGGGGCCGGGCCGAGCAGTACTTC. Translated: CASSQDPGGRAEQYF.